The entry that follows covers one TCR beta chain sequence. This CDR3 is also generated by other DNA sequences in the sample. This sample was included in a study of blood T cell repertoires in COVID-19. Study details: Acute and convalescent COVID-19 samples came from the United States, Italy and Spain. Nucleic acid was either cDNA or gDNA, and it came from T cells, B-cell-depleted T cells, or PBMCs.

Original processing methods: From reference gene primer amplification, estimates of nucleated cell counts were derived. TCRdb keeps only in-frame clones here, not all; method: immunoSEQ multiplex PCR. Clone size and V and J calls were adopted from that table, with D and trimming inferred from the DNA. The sample lists roughly 200,000 clones; 78% were seen once. The sample was peripheral blood. This clonotype was sampled from a woman older than 75 with active or convalescent COVID-19.

CDR3 DNA: TGTGCCACCAGTGATTCGGGGGATGGCTACACCTTC. As protein: CATSDSGDGYTF. V usage is TRBV24-1 and J usage is TRBJ1-2; weak D call: TRBD1 (5 bases). V lost 2 bases and J lost 6, with 6 bases in between. From germline, CDR1 is KGHDR and CDR2 SFDVKD. The CDR3 is made up of 12 amino acids.